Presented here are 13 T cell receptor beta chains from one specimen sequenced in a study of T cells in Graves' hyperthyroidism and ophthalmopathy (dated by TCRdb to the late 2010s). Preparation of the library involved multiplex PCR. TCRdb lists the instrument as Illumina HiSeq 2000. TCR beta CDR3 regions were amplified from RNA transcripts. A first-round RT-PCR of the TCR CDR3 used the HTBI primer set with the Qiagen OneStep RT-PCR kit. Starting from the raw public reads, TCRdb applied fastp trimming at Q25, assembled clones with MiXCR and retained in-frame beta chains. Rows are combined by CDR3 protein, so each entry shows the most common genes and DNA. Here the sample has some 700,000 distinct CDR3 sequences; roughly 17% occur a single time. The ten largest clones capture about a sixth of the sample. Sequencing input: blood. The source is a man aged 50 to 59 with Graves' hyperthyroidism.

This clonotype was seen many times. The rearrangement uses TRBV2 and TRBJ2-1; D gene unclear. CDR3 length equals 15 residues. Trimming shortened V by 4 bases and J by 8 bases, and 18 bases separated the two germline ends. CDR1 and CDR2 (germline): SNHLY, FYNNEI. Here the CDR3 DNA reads TGTGCCAGCAGTGGTCGCTCAATACAACATGATGAGCAGTTCTTC. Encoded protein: CASSGRSIQHDEQFF.

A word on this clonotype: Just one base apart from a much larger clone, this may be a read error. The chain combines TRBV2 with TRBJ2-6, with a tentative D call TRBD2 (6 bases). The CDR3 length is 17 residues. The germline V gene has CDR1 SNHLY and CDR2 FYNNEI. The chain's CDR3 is CASSGEVWGPGANALTF. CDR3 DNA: TGTGCCAGCAGTGGGGAGGTGTGGGGACCTGGGGCCAACGCCCTGACTTTC.

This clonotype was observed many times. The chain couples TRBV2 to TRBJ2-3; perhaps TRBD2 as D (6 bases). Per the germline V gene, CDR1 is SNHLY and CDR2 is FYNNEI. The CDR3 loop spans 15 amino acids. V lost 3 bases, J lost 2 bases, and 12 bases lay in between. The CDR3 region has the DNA TGTGCCAGCAGTGAGCGGCGGGGCTCCACAGATACGCAGTATTTT. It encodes CASSERRGSTDTQYF.

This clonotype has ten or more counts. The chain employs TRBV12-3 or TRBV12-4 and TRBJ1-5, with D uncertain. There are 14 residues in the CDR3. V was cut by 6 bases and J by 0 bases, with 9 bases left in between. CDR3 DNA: TGTGCCAGCAGCCCGCTCTATAGCAATCAGCCCCAGCATTTT. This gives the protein CASSPLYSNQPQHF.

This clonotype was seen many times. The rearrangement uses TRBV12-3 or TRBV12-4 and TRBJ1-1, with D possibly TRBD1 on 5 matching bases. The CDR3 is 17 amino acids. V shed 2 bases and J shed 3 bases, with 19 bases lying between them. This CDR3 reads CASSLRVRDPPDTEAFF. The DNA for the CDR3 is TGTGCCAGCAGTTTACGGGTCAGGGATCCCCCTGACACTGAAGCTTTCTTT.

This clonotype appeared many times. The CDR3 nucleotides are TGTGCCGGCGGGTTCGAGCAGTTCTTC. It encodes CAGGFEQFF. This chain links TRBV2 with TRBJ2-1, with a tentative D call TRBD2 (5 bases). The CDR3 loop spans 9 amino acids. V dropped 11 bases and J dropped 10 bases, with 9 bases sitting between them. Germline CDR1 SNHLY, CDR2 FYNNEI.

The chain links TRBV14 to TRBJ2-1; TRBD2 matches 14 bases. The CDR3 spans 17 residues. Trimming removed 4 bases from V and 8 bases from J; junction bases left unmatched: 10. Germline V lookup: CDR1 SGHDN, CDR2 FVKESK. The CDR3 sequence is CASSLLTSGRALDEQFF. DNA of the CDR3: TGTGCCAGCAGCCTACTGACTAGCGGGAGGGCCCTCGATGAGCAGTTCTTC.

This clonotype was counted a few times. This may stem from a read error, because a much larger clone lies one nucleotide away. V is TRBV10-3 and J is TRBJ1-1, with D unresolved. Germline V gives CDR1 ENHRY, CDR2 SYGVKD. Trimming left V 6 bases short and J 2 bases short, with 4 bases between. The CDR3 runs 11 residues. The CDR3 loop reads CAISGNTEAFF. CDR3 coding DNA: TGTGCCATCAGCGGTAACACTGAAGCTTTCTTT.

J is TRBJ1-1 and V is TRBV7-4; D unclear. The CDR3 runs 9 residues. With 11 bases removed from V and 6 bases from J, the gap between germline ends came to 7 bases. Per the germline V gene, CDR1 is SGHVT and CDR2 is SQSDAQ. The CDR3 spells CAGLAEAFF. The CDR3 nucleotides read TGTGCCGGTCTAGCTGAAGCTTTCTTT.

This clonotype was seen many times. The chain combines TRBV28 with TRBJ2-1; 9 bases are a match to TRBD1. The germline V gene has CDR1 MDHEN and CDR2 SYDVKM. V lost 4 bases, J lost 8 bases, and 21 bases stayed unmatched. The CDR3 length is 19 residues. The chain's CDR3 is CASSSLIKRTGVGVYEQFF. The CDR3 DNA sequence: TGTGCCAGCAGTTCGCTGATTAAACGGACAGGGGTGGGGGTGTATGAGCAGTTCTTC.

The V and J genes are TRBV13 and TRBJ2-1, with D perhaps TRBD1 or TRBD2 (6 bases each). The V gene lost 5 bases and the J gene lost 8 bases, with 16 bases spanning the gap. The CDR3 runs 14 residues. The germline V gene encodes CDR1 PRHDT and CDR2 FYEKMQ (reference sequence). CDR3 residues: CASSLGGGYHEQFF. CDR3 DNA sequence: TGTGCCAGCAGCCTTGGAGGGGGATACCATGAGCAGTTCTTC.

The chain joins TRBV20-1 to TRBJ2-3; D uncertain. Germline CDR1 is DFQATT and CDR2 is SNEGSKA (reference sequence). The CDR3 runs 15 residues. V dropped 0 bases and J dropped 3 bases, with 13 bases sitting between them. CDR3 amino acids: CSARDYDLLTDTQYF. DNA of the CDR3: TGCAGTGCTAGAGATTATGACCTTTTGACAGATACGCAGTATTTT.

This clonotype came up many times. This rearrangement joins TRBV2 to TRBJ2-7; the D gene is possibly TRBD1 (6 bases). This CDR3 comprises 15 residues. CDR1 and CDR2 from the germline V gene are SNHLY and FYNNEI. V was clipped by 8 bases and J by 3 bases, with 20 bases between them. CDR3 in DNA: TGTGCCAGCGTTCGGGAAAAGGGGGTTGACTACGAGCAGTACTTC. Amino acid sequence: CASVREKGVDYEQYF.